This passage covers 9 T cell receptor beta chains from one sample sequenced in a study of cytomegalovirus exposure and HLA in healthy donors. PCR was performed using 60 Vbeta and 13 Jbeta primers. The repertoire was sequenced with immunoSEQ multiplex PCR; TCRdb's copy has only in-frame clones and lacks some. The repertoire holds approximately 74,000 clones, with 60% to 80% as singletons. Sequencing was carried out using PBMCs. These receptor sequences come from a man in his sixties in good health and CMV-seropositive.

The chain is built from TRBV7-9 and TRBJ1-1; a possible D gene is TRBD1 (5 bases). Trimming took off 6 bases at V and 3 bases at J, with 14 bases between the two ends. Germline values: CDR1 SEHNR, CDR2 FQNEAQ (reference sequence). This CDR3 has 14 amino acids. CDR3 region: CASRSVGGHTEAFF. CDR3 DNA sequence: TGTGCCAGCAGATCCGTGGGGGGTCACACTGAAGCTTTCTTT.

The chain recombines TRBV21-1 with TRBJ1-1; the D call TRBD1 from the table was never checked on the DNA. TRBV21-1 is designated a pseudogene. CDR3 length equals 14 residues. CDR3 loop: CASSIRTGDTEAFF. The CDR3, as DNA: TGTGCCAGCAGCATCAGGACAGGGGACACTGAAGCTTTCTTT.

A single count supports this clone. The rearrangement links TRBV9 to TRBJ2-1, with 15 nucleotides matching TRBD2. This CDR3 is 17 amino acids long. With 0 bases clipped from V and 8 bases from J, the junction kept 6 bases outside the gene matches. Germline V CDR1 and CDR2: SGDLS, YYNGEE. The CDR3 region has the DNA TGTGCCAGCAGCGTAGCTCCCGGACTAGCGGGGGGGCATGAGCAGTTCTTC. Translating gives CASSVAPGLAGGHEQFF.

CDR3 residues: CASSFGQGVYSNQPQHF. The DNA of the CDR3 is TGTGCCAGCAGCTTCGGACAGGGGGTTTATAGCAATCAGCCCCAGCATTTT. This sequence joins TRBV7-8 and TRBJ1-5; 10 bases are a match to TRBD1. Germline values: CDR1 SGHVS, CDR2 FQNEAQ. V shed 3 bases and J 0 bases; nucleotides not matched to a gene: 5. The CDR3 is 17 residues long. Using reference TRBV7-8 and TRBJ1-5 for the parts outside the CDR3, the full variable domain is GAGVSQSPRYKVAKRGQDVALRCDPISGHVSLFWYQQALGQGPEFLTYFQNEAQLDKSGLPSDRFFAERPEGSVSTLKIQRTQQEDSAVYLCASSFGQGVYSNQPQHFGDGTRLSIL.

The rearrangement uses TRBV6-5 and TRBJ1-1, with 7 bases that match TRBD1. The V and J ends lost 2 bases and 10 bases, in that order; junction bases with no gene match: 7. In germline, CDR1 is MNHEY, CDR2 SVGAGI. The CDR3 has 13 amino acids. CDR3 sequence (DNA): TGTGCCAGCAGTTACGCCAAGGGACAGCGAGCTTTCTTT. Translating it yields CASSYAKGQRAFF.

The V and J genes are TRBV16 and TRBJ1-5, with D maybe TRBD1 (6 bases). The V end lost 4 bases, the J end lost 7 bases, and 11 bases lay between the germline ends. This CDR3 comprises 13 residues. Germline CDR1 reads KGHSY; CDR2 reads FQNENV. The chain's CDR3 is CASSRNRDQPQHF. The CDR3 DNA sequence: TGTGCCAGCAGCCGGAACAGGGACCAGCCCCAGCATTTT.

The chain carries TRBV7-9 and TRBJ1-1; D is undetermined. CDR1 is SEHNR and CDR2 is FQNEAQ in the germline V gene (reference sequence). CDR3 length: 12 residues. Trimming cost V 5 bases and J 5 bases, with 9 bases left between them. As DNA, the CDR3 is TGTGCCAGCAGCCCTCGGAGTACTGAAGCTTTCTTT. Translated, it gives CASSPRSTEAFF.

This clone was seen a few times. The rearrangement uses TRBV11-3 and TRBJ2-1; 12 nucleotides align to TRBD2. V was pared by 5 bases and J by 7 bases, with 6 bases of the junction left unmatched. Germline V CDR1 and CDR2: SGHNT, YENEEA. CDR3 size: 15 residues. Written as DNA, the CDR3 is TGTGCCAGCAGCCCTCCCGGACTAGCGGGAAATGAGCAGTTCTTC. Protein sequence: CASSPPGLAGNEQFF.

The CDR3 DNA sequence: TGTGCCAGCACAGGGGGAAACATTCAGTACTTC. Translated, it gives CASTGGNIQYF. The chain recombines TRBV6-5 with TRBJ2-4; TRBD1 matches 7 bases. Germline-derived CDR1 and CDR2 are MNHEY and SVGAGI. With 7 bases clipped from V and 6 bases from J, the junction kept 0 bases outside the gene matches. The CDR3 has 11 residues.